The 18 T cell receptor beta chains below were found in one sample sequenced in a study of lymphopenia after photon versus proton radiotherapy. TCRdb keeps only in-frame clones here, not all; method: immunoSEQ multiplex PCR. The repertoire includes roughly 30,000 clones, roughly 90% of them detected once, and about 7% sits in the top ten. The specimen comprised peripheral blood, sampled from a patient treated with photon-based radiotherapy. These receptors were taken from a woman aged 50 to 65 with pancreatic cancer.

CDR3 DNA sequence: TGTGCCAGCAGCTTGTTGACTAGCGGGAGGGCCGGGCATACCGGGGAGCTGTTTTTT. This gives the protein CASSLLTSGRAGHTGELFF. This chain connects TRBV5-4 to TRBJ2-2; 14 bases are a match to TRBD2. The CDR3 runs 19 residues. The V gene's germline CDR1 is SGHNT and CDR2 YYREEE (reference sequence). V dropped 1 base and J dropped 5; count of bases not matched to a gene: 10.

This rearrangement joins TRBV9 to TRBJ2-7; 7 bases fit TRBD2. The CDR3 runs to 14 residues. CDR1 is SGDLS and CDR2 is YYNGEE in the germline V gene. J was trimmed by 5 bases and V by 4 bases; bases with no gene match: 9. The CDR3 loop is CASSPGLGRDEQYF. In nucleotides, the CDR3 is TGTGCCAGCAGCCCTGGACTGGGGAGGGACGAGCAGTACTTC.

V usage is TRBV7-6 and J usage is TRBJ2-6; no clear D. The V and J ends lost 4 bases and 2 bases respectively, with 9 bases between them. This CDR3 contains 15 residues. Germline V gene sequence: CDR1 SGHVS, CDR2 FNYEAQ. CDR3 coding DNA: TGTGCCAGCAGCTCCGGCCCTACTGGGGCCAACGTCCTGACTTTC. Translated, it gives CASSSGPTGANVLTF.

CDR3 coding DNA: TGTGCCAGCAGCGGACAGGGGGTTGGCTACGAGCAGTACTTC. It specifies CASSGQGVGYEQYF. The rearrangement joins TRBV9 to TRBJ2-7; 9 nucleotides match TRBD1. This CDR3 is 14 amino acids long. The germline CDR1 and CDR2 sequences are SGDLS and YYNGEE. The V and J ends lost 3 bases and 3 bases, in that order; junction bases with no gene match: 4.

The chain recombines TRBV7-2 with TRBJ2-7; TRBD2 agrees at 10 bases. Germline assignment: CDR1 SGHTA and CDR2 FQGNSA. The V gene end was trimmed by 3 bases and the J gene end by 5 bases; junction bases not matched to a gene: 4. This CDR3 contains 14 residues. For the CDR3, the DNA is TGTGCCAGCAGCTTTACCGGGACTAGCGACGAGCAGTACTTC. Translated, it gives CASSFTGTSDEQYF.

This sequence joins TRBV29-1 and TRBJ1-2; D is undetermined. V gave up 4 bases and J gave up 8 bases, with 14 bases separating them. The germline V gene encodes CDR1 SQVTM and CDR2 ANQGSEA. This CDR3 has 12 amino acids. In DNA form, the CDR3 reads TGCAGCGTTGGGACGGTTAAAGGGGGCTACACCTTC. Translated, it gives CSVGTVKGGYTF.

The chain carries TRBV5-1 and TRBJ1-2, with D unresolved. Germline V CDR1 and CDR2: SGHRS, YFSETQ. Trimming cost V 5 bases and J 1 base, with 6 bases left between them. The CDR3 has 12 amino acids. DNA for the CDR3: TGCGCCAGCAGGGCGGATAACTATGGCTACACCTTC. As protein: CASRADNYGYTF.

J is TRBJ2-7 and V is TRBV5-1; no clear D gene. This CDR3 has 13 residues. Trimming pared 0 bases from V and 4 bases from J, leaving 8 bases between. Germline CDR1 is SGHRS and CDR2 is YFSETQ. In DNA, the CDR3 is TGCGCCAGCAGCTTGGCCGGAACTTACGAGCAGTACTTC. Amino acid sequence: CASSLAGTYEQYF.

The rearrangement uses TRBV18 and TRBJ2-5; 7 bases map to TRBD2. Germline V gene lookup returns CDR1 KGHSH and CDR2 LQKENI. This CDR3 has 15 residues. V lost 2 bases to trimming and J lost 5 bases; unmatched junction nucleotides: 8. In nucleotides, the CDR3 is TGTGCCAGCTCACCAGCGGGGAGGGCCTTGGAGACCCAGTACTTC. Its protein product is CASSPAGRALETQYF.

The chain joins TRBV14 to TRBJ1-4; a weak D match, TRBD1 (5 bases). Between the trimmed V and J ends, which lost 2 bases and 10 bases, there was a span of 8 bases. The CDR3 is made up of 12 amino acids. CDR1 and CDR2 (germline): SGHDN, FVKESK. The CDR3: CASSQFGGKLFF. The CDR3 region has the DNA TGTGCCAGCAGCCAATTTGGGGGAAAACTGTTTTTT.

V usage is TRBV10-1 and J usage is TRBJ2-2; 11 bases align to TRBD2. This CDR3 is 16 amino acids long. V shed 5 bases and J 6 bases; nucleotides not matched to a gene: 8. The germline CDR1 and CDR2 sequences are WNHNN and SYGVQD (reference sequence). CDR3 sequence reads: CASSTIASGRPGELFF. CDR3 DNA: TGCGCCAGCAGTACAATTGCTAGCGGGAGGCCCGGGGAGCTGTTTTTT.

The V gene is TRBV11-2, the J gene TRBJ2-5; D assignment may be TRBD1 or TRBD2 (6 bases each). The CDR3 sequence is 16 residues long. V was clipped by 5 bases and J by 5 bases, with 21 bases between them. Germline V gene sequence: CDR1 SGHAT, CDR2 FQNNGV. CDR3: CASSPTGGVTAETQYF. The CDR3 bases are TGTGCCAGCAGCCCGACAGGCGGGGTTACGGCGGAGACCCAGTACTTC.

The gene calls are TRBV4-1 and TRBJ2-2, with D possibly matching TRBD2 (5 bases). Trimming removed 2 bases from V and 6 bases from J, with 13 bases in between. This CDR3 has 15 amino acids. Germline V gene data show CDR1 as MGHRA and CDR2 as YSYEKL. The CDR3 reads CASSQRGWEAGELFF. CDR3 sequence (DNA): TGCGCCAGCAGCCAACGGGGATGGGAAGCCGGGGAGCTGTTTTTT.

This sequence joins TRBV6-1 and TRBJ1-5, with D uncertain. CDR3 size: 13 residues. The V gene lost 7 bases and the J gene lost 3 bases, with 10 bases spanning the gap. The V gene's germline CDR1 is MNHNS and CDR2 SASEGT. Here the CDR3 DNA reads TGTGCCAGCAATGGGGAATCCAATCAGCCCCAGCATTTT. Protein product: CASNGESNQPQHF.

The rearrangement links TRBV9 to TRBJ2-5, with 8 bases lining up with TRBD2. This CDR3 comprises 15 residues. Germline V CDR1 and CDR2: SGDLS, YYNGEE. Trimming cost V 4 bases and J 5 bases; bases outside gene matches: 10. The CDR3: CASSPGGDARETQYF. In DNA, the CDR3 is TGTGCCAGCAGCCCGGGGGGGGATGCAAGGGAGACCCAGTACTTC.

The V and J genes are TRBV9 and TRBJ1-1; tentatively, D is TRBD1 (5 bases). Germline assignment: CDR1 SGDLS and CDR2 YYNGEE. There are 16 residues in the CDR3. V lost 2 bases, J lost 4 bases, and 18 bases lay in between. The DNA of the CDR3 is TGTGCCAGCAGCGTGGTTGAGAGGGGAGGCTCCACTGAAGCTTTCTTT. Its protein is CASSVVERGGSTEAFF.

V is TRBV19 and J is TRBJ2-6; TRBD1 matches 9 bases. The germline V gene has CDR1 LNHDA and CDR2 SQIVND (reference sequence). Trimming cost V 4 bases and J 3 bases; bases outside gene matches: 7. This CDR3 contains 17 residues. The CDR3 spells CASSTRDRVYGANVLTF. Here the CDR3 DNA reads TGTGCCAGTAGTACTCGGGACAGGGTATATGGGGCCAACGTCCTGACTTTC.

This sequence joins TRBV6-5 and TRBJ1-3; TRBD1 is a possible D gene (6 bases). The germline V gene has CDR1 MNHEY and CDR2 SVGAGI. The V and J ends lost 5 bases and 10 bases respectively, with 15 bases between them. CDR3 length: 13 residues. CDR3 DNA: TGTGCCAGCAGTCAAGGGGGTGAGAAGACCATATATTTT. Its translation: CASSQGGEKTIYF.